Each of the 23 T cell receptor beta chains below was sequenced from the same sample in a study of blood T cells in healthy people across ages. Primers used in a second PCR of about 7 to 12 cycles were a sample-barcoded 5' primer and a J-beta primer mix. TCRdb called the 5' RACE reads again in MiXCR, with one record for every CDR3 protein. The data contain about 1 million distinct CDR3 sequences, less than 50% of them singletons. Sequencing used blood. All receptors derive from an older woman in good health.

This sequence joins TRBV20-1 and TRBJ2-3; 8 nucleotides match TRBD2. V dropped 5 bases and J dropped 3; count of bases not matched to a gene: 7. CDR3 length: 14 residues. Germline-derived CDR1 and CDR2 are DFQATT and SNEGSKA (reference sequence). For the CDR3, the DNA is TGCAGTGCTGACAAGCGGGAGCAGACAGATACGCAGTATTTT. Translating it yields CSADKREQTDTQYF.

The chain carries TRBV27 and TRBJ2-4, with unresolved D. The CDR3 is 14 residues long. Germline CDR1 is MNHEY and CDR2 is SMNVEV (reference sequence). The V gene lost 6 bases and the J gene lost 3 bases, with 12 bases spanning the gap. The CDR3 here is CASSARASKNIQYF. The CDR3 nucleotides are TGTGCCAGCAGCGCAAGGGCAAGCAAAAACATTCAGTACTTC.

CDR3 protein: CASSPGDFDYEQYF. CDR3 DNA: TGTGCCAGCAGCCCCGGGGACTTCGACTACGAGCAGTACTTC. J is TRBJ2-7 and V is TRBV9; possible D gene TRBD2, 6 bases. CDR1 and CDR2 (germline): SGDLS, YYNGEE. CDR3 length equals 14 residues. Trimming cost V 4 bases and J 3 bases, with 14 bases left between them.

The chain has TRBV4-2 and TRBJ2-2; D gene uncertain. Trimming pared 0 bases from V and 1 base from J, leaving 6 bases between. The length of the CDR3 is 15 residues. The germline V gene encodes CDR1 LGHNA and CDR2 YNFKEQ. CDR3 sequence: CASSQDNRNTGELFF. The DNA of the CDR3 is TGTGCCAGCAGCCAAGATAACAGGAACACCGGGGAGCTGTTTTTT.

CDR3: CASSAGDGRSTDTQYF. In DNA, the CDR3 is TGTGCCAGCAGCGCGGGCGATGGCCGAAGCACAGATACGCAGTATTTT. The chain couples TRBV9 to TRBJ2-3; no reliable D call. The length of the CDR3 is 16 residues. The V end lost 3 bases, the J end lost 0 bases, and 14 bases lay between the germline ends. Germline lookup yields CDR1 SGDLS and CDR2 YYNGEE.

The chain couples TRBV7-9 to TRBJ2-7; D may be TRBD2 (5 bases). V shed 7 bases and J shed 0 bases, with 13 bases lying between them. Germline V gene data show CDR1 as SEHNR and CDR2 as FQNEAQ (reference sequence). The CDR3 is 14 amino acids. The chain's CDR3 is CASTGGGDSYEQYF. CDR3 DNA: TGTGCCAGCACCGGAGGCGGAGACTCCTACGAGCAGTACTTC.

The chain carries TRBV15 and TRBJ2-1; 11 nucleotides line up with TRBD2. This CDR3 contains 16 residues. Trimming removed 3 bases from V and 9 bases from J; junction bases left unmatched: 10. The germline V gene has CDR1 LNHNV and CDR2 YYDKDF (reference sequence). For the CDR3, the DNA is TGTGCCACCAGCAGGGAAACTAGCGGGAGTTTTGGTGAGCAGTTCTTC. As protein: CATSRETSGSFGEQFF.

The CDR3 region has the DNA TGCAGTGCTCGGTTTTCAGGGGCAGCAGAGACCCAGTACTTC. It is translated as CSARFSGAAETQYF. The V and J genes are TRBV20-1 and TRBJ2-5, with a possible D match to TRBD1 (6 bases). Germline CDR1 and CDR2: DFQATT and SNEGSKA (reference sequence). The CDR3 consists of 14 residues. Trimming took off 5 bases at V and 4 bases at J, with 17 bases between the two ends.

In the case of this clonotype: The junction departs from germline at one end; a sequencing error may be responsible. The chain uses TRBV6-2 or TRBV6-3 and TRBJ2-1; TRBD2 matches 11 bases. This CDR3 comprises 19 residues. Looked up from germline, CDR1 is MNHEY and CDR2 is SVGEGT. CDR3 in amino acids: CASSYPGASGRSSYDEQFF. The DNA of the CDR3 is TGTGCCAGCAGTTATCCGGGGGCTAGCGGGAGGAGCTCCTACGATGAGCAGTTCTTC.

This rearrangement joins TRBV27 to TRBJ2-5; TRBD2 matches at 14 bases. The CDR3 is made up of 16 amino acids. Losses at the gene ends were 5 bases for V and 6 bases for J; bases not matched to a gene: 8. Germline V gene data show CDR1 as MNHEY and CDR2 as SMNVEV (reference sequence). The CDR3 loop reads CASSPGTSGSLQTQYF. In DNA, the CDR3 is TGTGCCAGCAGTCCAGGGACTAGCGGGAGTCTACAGACCCAGTACTTC.

The chain uses TRBV20-1 and TRBJ2-5; D is perhaps TRBD2 (6 bases). Per the germline V gene, CDR1 is DFQATT and CDR2 is SNEGSKA (reference sequence). The CDR3 contains 14 residues. Trimming pared 3 bases from V and 11 bases from J, leaving 22 bases between. As DNA, the CDR3 is TGCAGTGCTAGGGGAGGCGGGAAGCACAATGAGCAGTACTTC. Translation: CSARGGGKHNEQYF.

This chain joins TRBV3-1 and TRBJ2-3, with unresolved D. Germline lookup yields CDR1 LGHDT and CDR2 YNNKEL (reference sequence). V lost 7 bases and J 5 bases, leaving 10 bases between the germline ends. The CDR3 loop spans 12 amino acids. CDR3 nucleotide sequence: TGTGCCAGCACCGACTCCATAGATACGCAGTATTTT. Amino acids: CASTDSIDTQYF.

The rearrangement links TRBV29-1 to TRBJ2-7, with TRBD2 as a possible D gene (6 bases). Germline assignment: CDR1 SQVTM and CDR2 ANQGSEA. V was cut by 6 bases and J by 1 base, with 16 bases left in between. The CDR3 contains 14 residues. The CDR3 DNA sequence: TGCAGCGTGCGAGGGGTACGGGGGTCCTACGAGCAGTACTTC. This translates into CSVRGVRGSYEQYF.

This chain uses TRBV29-1 with TRBJ1-5; TRBD1 might be the D (6 bases). The germline CDR1 and CDR2 sequences are SQVTM and ANQGSEA. The V gene lost 5 bases and the J gene lost 6 bases, with 14 bases spanning the gap. This CDR3 has 13 amino acids. The CDR3 here is CSVWDGGGQPQHF. DNA of the CDR3: TGCAGCGTTTGGGATGGAGGGGGTCAGCCCCAGCATTTT.

This clonotype has only a few counts. This chain uses TRBV20-1 with TRBJ1-5, with 7 bases fitting TRBD1. Germline V lookup: CDR1 DFQATT, CDR2 SNEGSKA (reference sequence). Trimming cost V 8 bases and J 4 bases; bases outside gene matches: 11. This CDR3 has 14 residues. CDR3 DNA sequence: TGCAGTACCTGGACAGGTAGTTTTAATCAGCCCCAGCATTTT. This sequence encodes CSTWTGSFNQPQHF.

This clonotype was observed a few times. The CDR3 DNA reads as TGTGCCAGCAGCCCCGCCGGGACTAGCGGGGGGATGAAGAACGAGCAGTACTTC. It yields the protein CASSPAGTSGGMKNEQYF. V is TRBV7-2 and J is TRBJ2-5, with TRBD2 matching 15 bases. The DNA end favors TRBJ2-7, so the J call may be wrong. Germline CDR1 reads SGHTA; CDR2 reads FQGNSA. CDR3 size: 18 residues.

This clonotype was picked up many times. The rearrangement uses TRBV7-2 and TRBJ2-7, with TRBD2 matching 10 bases. The CDR3 covers 14 residues. J gave up 2 bases and V 2 bases, and 0 bases lay outside the gene matches. CDR1 is SGHTA, CDR2 FQGNSA, per germline. The DNA for the CDR3 is TGTGCCAGCAGCTTAACTAGCGGGGCCTACGAGCAGTACTTC. It specifies CASSLTSGAYEQYF. Looking up the rest from reference TRBV7-2 and TRBJ2-7 gives the full variable domain: GAGVSQSPSNKVTEKGKDVELRCDPISGHTALYWYRQSLGQGLEFLIYFQGNSAPDKSGLPSDRFSAERTGGSVSTLTIQRTQQEDSAVYLCASSLTSGAYEQYFGPGTRLTVT.

The chain uses TRBV5-1 and TRBJ2-1; 12 bases line up with TRBD2. V lost 3 bases, J lost 0 bases, and 10 bases stayed unmatched. The germline V gene has CDR1 SGHRS and CDR2 YFSETQ. The CDR3 extends over 19 amino acids. CDR3 sequence (DNA): TGCGCCAGCAGCTCTGGACTAGCGGGATCCCCAAGCTCCTACAATGAGCAGTTCTTC. Translating it yields CASSSGLAGSPSSYNEQFF.

This chain uses TRBV5-1 with TRBJ2-3; 7 positions match TRBD1. The length of the CDR3 is 16 residues. J gave up 3 bases and V 4 bases, and 11 bases lay outside the gene matches. Germline V gene lookup returns CDR1 SGHRS and CDR2 YFSETQ. As DNA, the CDR3 is TGCGCCAGCAGCCTACCGACAGGGACGGCAACAGATACGCAGTATTTT. Translation: CASSLPTGTATDTQYF.

This sequence joins TRBV20-1 and TRBJ2-3, with D perhaps TRBD1 (5 bases). Deletions cut 3 bases from V and 2 bases from J, with 12 bases between. The CDR3 sequence is 14 residues long. From germline, CDR1 is DFQATT and CDR2 SNEGSKA (reference sequence). CDR3 protein: CSARFRAFTDTQYF. CDR3 nucleotides: TGCAGTGCTAGGTTCAGGGCGTTCACAGATACGCAGTATTTT.

This clonotype was counted a few times. The rearrangement uses TRBV15 and TRBJ2-1; D is undetermined. The germline V and J ends were trimmed by 5 bases and 7 bases, with 18 bases remaining between them. Germline V CDR1 and CDR2: LNHNV, YYDKDF (reference sequence). The CDR3 is 15 residues long. The CDR3 loop is CATSLHKGVSNEQFF. CDR3 in DNA: TGTGCCACCAGCCTCCACAAAGGAGTTAGTAATGAGCAGTTCTTC.

This chain links TRBV10-3 with TRBJ2-5; 7 bases are shared with TRBD2. The CDR3 runs to 13 residues. V trimming: 6 bases; J trimming: 2 bases; junction bases outside the gene matches: 3. CDR1 is ENHRY, CDR2 SYGVKD, per germline. CDR3 in DNA: TGTGCCATCAGGAGCGGGACTCAAGAGACCCAGTACTTC. It is translated as CAIRSGTQETQYF.

This sequence joins TRBV5-1 and TRBJ1-5; 10 positions agree with TRBD1. J gave up 3 bases and V 2 bases, and 5 bases lay outside the gene matches. This CDR3 region has 16 residues. Per germline, CDR1 SGHRS and CDR2 YFSETQ. The DNA of the CDR3 is TGCGCCAGCAGCTTCGGGACAGGGGACGACAATCAGCCCCAGCATTTT. Translating it yields CASSFGTGDDNQPQHF.